The rows below give T cell receptor beta chains drawn from one sample of a study of human T cells and chemical hapten exposure. TCRdb fed the 5' RACE reads into MiXCR, producing one record per CDR3 protein. The sample has 81,000 or so distinct CDR3 sequences, about 8% seen once. The origin of the receptors is a male donor in good health. CDR3s include the opening cysteine and the closing phenylalanine or tryptophan. Each record gives: CDR3 protein, J gene, V gene, CDR3 length.

CASSLRRDKGQYF	TRBJ2-5	TRBV7-2	13
CASSLVGHEQYF	TRBJ2-7	TRBV7-9	12
CASSAKLERLPWRDTQYF	TRBJ2-3	TRBV14	18
CASSLTGAGVSNQPQHF	TRBJ1-5	TRBV7-8	17
CASSYSPGGSETQYF	TRBJ2-5	TRBV6-5	15
CAISGWAYNEQFF	TRBJ2-1	TRBV10-3	13
CSARWSGRALDTGELFF	TRBJ2-2	TRBV20-1	17
CSAREGGLNTEAFF	TRBJ1-1	TRBV20-1	14
CALRTEPYNEQFF	TRBJ2-1	TRBV10-3	13
CASQRLAGVQDEQFF	TRBJ2-1	TRBV7-2	15
CASSLAPPEKLFF	TRBJ1-4	TRBV5-4	13
CASSEDGPSGANVLTF	TRBJ2-6	TRBV6-4	16
CASSQDMVGEQFF	TRBJ2-1	TRBV4-1	13
CASRRTGEEQYF	TRBJ2-7	TRBV6-6	12
CASSFTGGYGYTF	TRBJ1-2	TRBV7-9	13
CASSPRQGRIHSNEKLFF	TRBJ1-4	TRBV18	18
CASSYGSTSLSGANVLTF	TRBJ2-6	TRBV6-2/TRBV6-3	18
CASSLGDRTYSYEQYF	TRBJ2-7	TRBV5-4	16
CSAKIRGNQPQHF	TRBJ1-5	TRBV20-1	13